Sequencing of this T cell receptor (beta chain) was carried out in a study of blood T cells in healthy people across ages. A second roughly 7 to 12 cycle PCR used barcoded and J-beta primers. TCRdb itself ran the 5' RACE reads through MiXCR, one entry per CDR3 protein. The table includes fewer than 2,000,000 distinct CDR3 sequences, more than 35% detected once. The CDR3 covers 13 residues. Germline loops: CDR1 LGHNA, CDR2 YSLEER. V lost 0 bases, J lost 10 bases, and 10 bases lay in between. Sequenced sample: blood. V is TRBV4-3 and J is TRBJ2-1; D not resolved. This TCR came from a human donor in good health. The CDR3 region is CASSQDRVGEQFF. The CDR3 DNA sequence: TGCGCCAGCAGCCAAGATAGGGTAGGAGAGCAGTTCTTC.